This record concerns one TCR beta chain sequence. This specimen belongs to a study of blood T cell repertoires in COVID-19. V lost 5 bases and J 2 bases, leaving 13 bases between the germline ends. The CDR3 is 14 residues long. From germline, CDR1 is LNHDA and CDR2 SQIVND (reference sequence). This table comes from immunoSEQ multiplex PCR, and its TCRdb copy is limited to in-frame clones, with some not included. This sample yields a few hundred thousand clones, of which roughly nine tenths are seen a single time; around 1.2% belongs to the top ten. Sequencing used peripheral blood. The sequence was obtained from a man aged 35 to 55 with acute or convalescent COVID-19. The rearrangement joins TRBV19 to TRBJ2-7, with a possible D match to TRBD2 (6 bases). DNA for the CDR3: TGTGCCAGTAGTGCCATAGGACTAACCTACGAGCAGTACTTC. Encoded protein: CASSAIGLTYEQYF.